This record looks at one T cell receptor beta chain sequence and its context. No antigen is known for it. This sample is drawn from a study of cytomegalovirus exposure and HLA in healthy donors. Findings of the study overall: Being productive about 90% or about 30% of the time was typical of most TCR beta V segments in an earlier analysis.

The V gene's germline CDR1 is SGHDN and CDR2 FVKESK. The CDR3 runs 13 residues. V was pared by 3 bases and J by 1 base, with 6 bases between. It was with 60 Vbeta and 13 Jbeta primers that the PCR ran. Here immunoSEQ multiplex PCR was the method, and the copy in TCRdb shows in-frame clones only, minus some. The sample includes over 150,000 clones, roughly 70% of them seen just once. The chain is built from TRBV14 and TRBJ1-1; D is uncertain. The sample was PBMCs. The TCR comes from a woman aged 30 to 39 in good health and CMV-seronegative. The chain's CDR3 is CASSQTPNTEAFF. The CDR3 DNA follows: TGTGCCAGCAGCCAGACACCGAACACTGAAGCTTTCTTT.